This T cell receptor (beta chain) was identified in a study of PD-1 blockade in classical Hodgkin lymphoma. Repertoires were generated with immunoSEQ multiplex PCR, while TCRdb's copy carries only in-frame clones and drops some. Of approximately 26,000 clones listed, about 89% are singletons. This clone appeared a few times. Its antigen is currently unknown. Study observations and caveats: Repertoire differences lack defined causes, possibly disease activity or prior therapy. Newly diagnosed patients reportedly trailed healthy donors in baseline TCR diversity.

Time point in this sample: newly diagnosed, previously untreated cHL patient sample. Researchers report purifying CD4+ T cells from thawed PBMCs by magnetic negative selection. Comparators were PBMCs taken from newly diagnosed, untreated classical Hodgkin lymphoma. Trimming pared 2 bases from V and 1 base from J, leaving 13 bases between. The CDR3 length is 16 residues. Germline V gene data show CDR1 as LGHNA and CDR2 as YSLEER. The receptor's source is a human donor with classical Hodgkin lymphoma. The J gene is TRBJ2-3, the V gene TRBV4-3; D ambiguous. Sample: CD4+ T cells from blood. CDR3 bases: TGCGCCAGCAGCCAATCGTTGGCATTCCGCACAGATACGCAGTATTTT. Residues: CASSQSLAFRTDTQYF.